This T cell receptor (beta chain) was documented in a study of beta chain features in type 1 diabetes. Germline lookup yields CDR1 SGHTA and CDR2 FQGNSA. The ends were cut back, 2 bases at V and 9 bases at J, with 20 bases in the middle. The CDR3 is 16 residues long. Reverse transcribing all isolated RNA meant expressed TCRB transcripts were sequenced. Here immunoSEQ multiplex PCR was the method, and the copy in TCRdb shows in-frame clones only, minus some. The sample carries 300,000 or so clones, approximately 8% recorded once. The sample taken for sequencing was central memory CD4+ T cells from blood. The receptor was isolated from a young woman in good health. The J gene is TRBJ2-1, the V gene TRBV7-2; maybe TRBD2 (6 bases). This chain's CDR3 is CASSLSWDSRYAEQFF. CDR3 coding DNA: TGTGCCAGCAGCTTATCGTGGGACTCCCGGTACGCTGAGCAGTTCTTC.